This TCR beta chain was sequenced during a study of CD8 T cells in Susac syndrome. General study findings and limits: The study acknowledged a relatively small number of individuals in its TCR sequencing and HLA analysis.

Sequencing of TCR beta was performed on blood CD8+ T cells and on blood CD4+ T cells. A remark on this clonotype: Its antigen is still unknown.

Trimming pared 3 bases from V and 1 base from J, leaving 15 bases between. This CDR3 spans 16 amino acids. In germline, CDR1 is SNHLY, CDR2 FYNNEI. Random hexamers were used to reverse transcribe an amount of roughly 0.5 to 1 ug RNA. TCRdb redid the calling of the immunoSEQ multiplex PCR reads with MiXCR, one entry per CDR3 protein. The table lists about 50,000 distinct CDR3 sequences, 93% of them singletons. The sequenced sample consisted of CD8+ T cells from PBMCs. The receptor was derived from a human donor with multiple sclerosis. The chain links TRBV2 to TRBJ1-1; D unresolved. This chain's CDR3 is CASSEGGGLTNTEAFF. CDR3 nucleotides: TGTGCCAGCAGTGAGGGCGGTGGACTGACGAACACTGAAGCTTTCTTT.